Shown below are 17 T cell receptor beta chains from a single sample sequenced in a study of T cell repertoires in cytomegalovirus infection. TCRdb itself ran the reads through MiXCR, one entry per CDR3 protein. Among approximately 290,000 distinct CDR3 sequences listed, about 25% were seen once. The sample taken for sequencing was PBMCs. The receptor set was obtained from a human donor in good health (CMV status not recorded). Some clones in this sample may be carry-over from other donors' samples.

This clonotype appeared many times. The gene calls are TRBV7-2 and TRBJ1-3; D remains unclear. The CDR3 is made up of 14 amino acids. CDR1 and CDR2 (germline): SGHTA, FQGNSA. V lost 1 base, J lost 1 base, and 5 bases lay in between. The CDR3 DNA is TGTGCCAGCAGCTTAGGGTGGTCTGGAAACACCATATATTTT. Its protein product is CASSLGWSGNTIYF. Supplemented by reference TRBV7-2 and TRBJ1-3, the full variable domain reads GAGVSQSPSNKVTEKGKDVELRCDPISGHTALYWYRQSLGQGLEFLIYFQGNSAPDKSGLPSDRFSAERTGGSVSTLTIQRTQQEDSAVYLCASSLGWSGNTIYFGEGSWLTVV.

This clonotype appeared a few times. The V and J genes are TRBV14 and TRBJ2-5, with D possibly TRBD2 on 6 matching bases. Trimming stripped 0 bases from V and 5 bases from J, with 13 bases between. The germline V gene encodes CDR1 SGHDN and CDR2 FVKESK. This CDR3 spans 15 amino acids. The CDR3 DNA is TGTGCCAGCAGCCAAGATCAGGCCCGGGGGGAGACCCAGTACTTC. Residues: CASSQDQARGETQYF.

The chain has TRBV6-2 or TRBV6-3 and TRBJ2-7; 14 bases agree with TRBD2. V dropped 5 bases and J dropped 5; count of bases not matched to a gene: 5. The germline V gene has CDR1 MNHEY and CDR2 SVGEGT. The length of the CDR3 is 15 residues. The DNA of the CDR3 is TGTGCCAGCAGTCCCCCGGGACTAGCGGGAGACGAGCAGTACTTC. It is translated as CASSPPGLAGDEQYF.

This clonotype was picked up many times. This rearrangement joins TRBV7-8 to TRBJ2-2; D unclear. This CDR3 spans 17 amino acids. The germline V gene has CDR1 SGHVS and CDR2 FQNEAQ. The ends were cut back, 1 base at V and 6 bases at J, with 18 bases in the middle. CDR3 coding DNA: TGTGCCAGCAGCTTAGGAGGACGGAACTTGGGCGCCGGGGAGCTGTTTTTT. Its translation: CASSLGGRNLGAGELFF.

The sample holds a few counts of this clonotype. The chain employs TRBV28 and TRBJ2-4; 12 bases line up with TRBD2. CDR1 is MDHEN and CDR2 is SYDVKM in the germline V gene. The V gene end was trimmed by 3 bases and the J gene end by 3 bases; junction bases not matched to a gene: 9. The CDR3 is 18 amino acids. The CDR3 DNA is TGTGCCAGCAGTTTTAGGGCTAGCGGGGGGGCCGGCAAAAACATTCAGTACTTC. Translated: CASSFRASGGAGKNIQYF.

In its sample, this clonotype was seen a few times. The chain has TRBV6-5 and TRBJ2-1, with D possibly being TRBD1 (6 bases). Germline V lookup: CDR1 MNHEY, CDR2 SVGAGI. The CDR3 runs to 14 residues. V shed 2 bases and J shed 5 bases, with 10 bases lying between them. CDR3 sequence (DNA): TGTGCCAGCAGTTACAACAGGGTTAACAATGAGCAGTTCTTC. It encodes CASSYNRVNNEQFF.

This clonotype has a handful of counts. This chain connects TRBV15 to TRBJ2-2; possible D gene TRBD1, 6 bases. CDR3 length: 17 amino acids. V was cut by 3 bases and J by 1 base, with 15 bases left in between. Germline CDR1 and CDR2: LNHNV and YYDKDF (reference sequence). The CDR3 coding sequence is TGTGCCACCAGCAGCAAACAGGGTGGTCGGAACACCGGGGAGCTGTTTTTT. It specifies CATSSKQGGRNTGELFF.

The chain employs TRBV2 and TRBJ1-5; 7 bases are a match to TRBD1. The CDR3 sequence is 14 residues long. CDR1 is SNHLY, CDR2 FYNNEI, per germline. V lost 6 bases, J lost 3 bases, and 5 bases stayed unmatched. The CDR3 sequence: CASRAGTVNQPQHF. CDR3 in DNA: TGTGCCAGCAGGGCCGGGACAGTCAATCAGCCCCAGCATTTT. The full variable domain, with the rest looked up from reference TRBV2 and TRBJ1-5, is EPEVTQTPSHQVTQMGQEVILRCVPISNHLYFYWYRQILGQKVEFLVSFYNNEISEKSEIFDDQFSVERPDGSNFTLKIRSTKLEDSAMYFCASRAGTVNQPQHFGDGTRLSIL.

The chain employs TRBV28 and TRBJ2-7, with 10 bases that match TRBD2. The V and J ends lost 6 bases and 4 bases, in that order; junction bases with no gene match: 9. In germline, CDR1 is MDHEN, CDR2 SYDVKM. This CDR3 is 15 amino acids long. CDR3 nucleotide sequence: TGTGCCAGCAGCTATTTAGCGGGAGGCGGTTACGAGCAGTACTTC. Protein: CASSYLAGGGYEQYF.

This chain links TRBV28 with TRBJ1-2, with D hard to call. Germline-derived CDR1 and CDR2 are MDHEN and SYDVKM. V dropped 8 bases and J dropped 8 bases, with 12 bases sitting between them. This CDR3 has 11 amino acids. The CDR3: CASGWVGGYTF. As DNA, the CDR3 is TGTGCCAGCGGGTGGGTCGGAGGCTACACCTTC.

The gene calls are TRBV4-3 and TRBJ2-7, with D possibly TRBD1 on 6 matching bases. Germline CDR1 and CDR2: LGHNA and YSLEER. V lost 0 bases, J lost 1 base, and 10 bases lay in between. The CDR3 covers 15 residues. CDR3 protein: CASSQDWGTSYEQYF. The CDR3 DNA reads TGCGCCAGCAGCCAAGACTGGGGGACATCCTACGAGCAGTACTTC.

The CDR3 bases are TGCGCCAGCAGCTTACAGGGGAGGGCGGCTGAAGCTTTCTTT. Translation: CASSLQGRAAEAFF. This chain links TRBV5-1 with TRBJ1-1, with TRBD1 matching 7 bases. This CDR3 spans 14 amino acids. After removal of 2 bases from V and 6 bases from J, the junction contained 7 bases not matched to a gene. Germline CDR1 SGHRS, CDR2 YFSETQ.

For this clonotype: A much larger clone sits a single nucleotide away, making a read error possible. The chain joins TRBV7-9 to TRBJ2-1; possibly TRBD1 for D (5 bases). Judging by the DNA end, TRBJ2-7 fits better; the J call may be wrong. Per germline, CDR1 SEHNR and CDR2 FQNEAQ (reference sequence). The CDR3 extends over 13 amino acids. CDR3 in DNA: TGTGCCAGCGTCCGACAGAACTACAATGAGCAGTACTTC. Translated: CASVRQNYNEQYF.

The V gene is TRBV11-2, the J gene TRBJ1-2; 7 bases align to TRBD1. With 6 bases clipped from V and 4 bases from J, the junction kept 5 bases outside the gene matches. The V gene's germline CDR1 is SGHAT and CDR2 FQNNGV. There are 13 residues in the CDR3. CDR3 sequence reads: CASSRDRAYGYTF. The CDR3 DNA follows: TGTGCCAGCAGTCGAGACAGGGCCTATGGCTACACCTTC.

This clonotype was seen ten or more times. The chain uses TRBV7-2 and TRBJ2-4; unclear D gene. Trimming stripped 1 base from V and 5 bases from J, with 6 bases between. The germline V gene encodes CDR1 SGHTA and CDR2 FQGNSA. CDR3 length: 13 residues. CDR3 sequence reads: CASSLVQENIQYF. DNA for the CDR3: TGTGCCAGCAGCTTAGTTCAGGAAAACATTCAGTACTTC.

This chain uses TRBV10-3 with TRBJ2-1; 7 nucleotides match TRBD1. Germline loops: CDR1 ENHRY, CDR2 SYGVKD. Trimming took 8 bases from V and 8 from J; bases not matched to a gene: 6. This CDR3 is built from 12 residues. CDR3 DNA sequence: TGTGCCATCTCACAGGGGTGGCATGAGCAGTTCTTC. Translation gives CAISQGWHEQFF.

Only a few counts were recorded for this clonotype. The J gene is TRBJ2-3, the V gene TRBV9, with 8 bases aligning to TRBD2. The CDR3 has 16 amino acids. Germline V gives CDR1 SGDLS, CDR2 YYNGEE. V trimming: 0 bases; J trimming: 1 base; junction bases outside the gene matches: 4. CDR3: CASSVVSAGGTDTQYF. DNA for the CDR3: TGTGCCAGCAGCGTAGTGTCAGCGGGAGGCACAGATACGCAGTATTTT. Full variable domain (rest looked up from reference TRBV9 and TRBJ2-3): DSGVTQTPKHLITATGQRVTLRCSPRSGDLSVYWYQQSLDQGLQFLIQYYNGEERAKGNILERFSAQQFPDLHSELNLSSLELGDSALYFCASSVVSAGGTDTQYFGPGTRLTVL.